The sequence of this TCR beta chain was determined in a study of shared clonotypes between healthy human individuals. Findings and limits, study-wide: Generation probabilities of non-shared clonotypes were lower (relative to those shared by all four donors). For sorted subsets, rarefaction showed incomplete sequencing despite large depth. Estimated richness values were generally larger in naive subsets than in memory subsets.

The table came from immunoSEQ multiplex PCR; TCRdb's copy has only in-frame clones and leaves some out. The data hold about 680,000 clones, with 55% to 85% observed a single time. On this clone itself: What it binds is not known.

This CDR3 is 16 amino acids long. Germline CDR1 MGHDK, CDR2 SYGVNS. Trimming stripped 6 bases from V and 0 bases from J, with 15 bases between. The sequence derives from a woman in her twenties or thirties in good health. The chain carries TRBV25-1 and TRBJ2-1; no clear D. Sequencing input: memory CD4+ T cells sorted from blood. The subset was: CD45RA-negative fraction. In DNA, the CDR3 is TGTGCCAGCAGCGCCGCTCATGGCGGCTCCTACAATGAGCAGTTCTTC. It is translated as CASSAAHGGSYNEQFF.